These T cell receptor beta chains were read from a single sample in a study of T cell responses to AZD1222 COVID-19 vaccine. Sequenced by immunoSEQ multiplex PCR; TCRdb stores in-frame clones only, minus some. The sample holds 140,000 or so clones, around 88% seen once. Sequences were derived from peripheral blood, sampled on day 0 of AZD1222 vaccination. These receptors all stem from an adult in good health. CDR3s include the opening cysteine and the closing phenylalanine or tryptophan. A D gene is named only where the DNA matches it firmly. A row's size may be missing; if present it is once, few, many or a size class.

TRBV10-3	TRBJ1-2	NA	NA	CAISEPDNINYGYTF	TGTGCCATCAGTGAACCGGATAACATTAACTATGGCTACACCTTC
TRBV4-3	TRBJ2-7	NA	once	CASSQGHGVPSYEQYF	TGCGCCAGCAGCCAAGGTCACGGCGTCCCCTCCTACGAGCAGTACTTC
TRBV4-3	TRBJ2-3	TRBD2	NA	CASSQEAGGRIADTQYF	TGCGCCAGCAGCCAAGAGGCCGGCGGGAGAATTGCAGATACGCAGTATTTT
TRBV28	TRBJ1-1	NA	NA	CATFRGVNTEAFF	TGTGCCACCTTCAGGGGTGTGAACACTGAAGCTTTCTTT
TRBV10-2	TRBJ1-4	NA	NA	CASSGGKANEKLFF	TGCGCCAGCAGTGGGGGGAAGGCTAATGAAAAACTGTTTTTT
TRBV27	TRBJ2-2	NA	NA	CASTITGTVNTGELFF	TGTGCCAGCACCATCACCGGGACCGTGAACACCGGGGAGCTGTTTTTT
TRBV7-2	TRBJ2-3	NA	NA	CASSLRGASTDTQYF	TGTGCCAGCAGCTTACGAGGCGCTAGCACAGATACGCAGTATTTT
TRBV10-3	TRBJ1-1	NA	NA	CAISDRGVGYTEAFF	TGTGCCATCAGTGATAGGGGGGTAGGATACACTGAAGCTTTCTTT
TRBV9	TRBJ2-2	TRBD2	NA	CASSKGTIITGELFF	TGTGCCAGCAGCAAGGGGACTATAATCACCGGGGAGCTGTTTTTT
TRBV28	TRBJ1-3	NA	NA	CASSRSGIRAGNTIYF	TGTGCCAGCAGTCGATCCGGGATAAGGGCTGGAAACACCATATATTTT
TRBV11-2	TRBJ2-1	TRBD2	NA	CASRVAGERNEQFF	TGTGCCAGCAGAGTAGCGGGAGAGCGCAATGAGCAGTTCTTC
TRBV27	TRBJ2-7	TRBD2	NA	CASSLSASGSSYEQYF	TGTGCCAGCAGTTTATCGGCTAGCGGTTCCTCCTACGAGCAGTACTTC
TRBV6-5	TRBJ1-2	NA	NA	CASSYVGESGYTF	TGTGCCAGCAGTTACGTAGGGGAGTCTGGCTACACCTTC
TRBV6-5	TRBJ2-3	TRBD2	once	CASSPLAGRTDTQYF	TGTGCCAGCAGCCCCCTAGCGGGGCGCACAGATACGCAGTATTTT
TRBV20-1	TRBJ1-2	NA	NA	CSASFSGRLDYGYTF	TGCAGTGCTAGTTTCTCAGGGAGATTAGACTATGGCTACACCTTC
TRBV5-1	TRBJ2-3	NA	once	CASSLEFSASTDTQYF	TGCGCCAGCAGCTTGGAGTTTAGCGCGAGCACAGATACGCAGTATTTT
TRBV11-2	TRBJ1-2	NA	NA	CASSRRGDYGYTF	TGTGCCAGCAGCCGTCGGGGTGACTATGGCTACACCTTC
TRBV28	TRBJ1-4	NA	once	CASSLTELEKLFF	TGTGCCAGCAGTTTAACGGAATTGGAAAAACTGTTTTTT
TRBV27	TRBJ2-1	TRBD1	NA	CASSSNRDSWVNEQFF	TGTGCCAGCAGTTCCAACCGGGACAGTTGGGTCAATGAGCAGTTCTTC
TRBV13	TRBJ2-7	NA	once	CASSLDYEQYF	TGTGCCAGCAGCTTAGACTACGAGCAGTACTTC
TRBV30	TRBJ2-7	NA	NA	CAWSVGSGRVTYEQYF	TGTGCCTGGAGTGTTGGCAGCGGCCGGGTAACCTACGAGCAGTACTTC
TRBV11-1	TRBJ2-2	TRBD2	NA	CASRAGANTGELFF	TGTGCCAGCCGAGCGGGGGCGAACACCGGGGAGCTGTTTTTT
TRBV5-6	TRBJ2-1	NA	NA	CASSLGRIDHNEQFF	TGTGCCAGCAGCTTGGGCCGGATAGACCACAATGAGCAGTTCTTC
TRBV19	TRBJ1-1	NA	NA	CASNIGFNTEAFF	TGTGCCAGCAACATAGGATTCAACACTGAAGCTTTCTTT
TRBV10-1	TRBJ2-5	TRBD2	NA	CASMGGRNRETQYF	TGCGCCAGCATGGGGGGGAGGAATAGGGAGACCCAGTACTTC
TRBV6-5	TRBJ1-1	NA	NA	CASSYSPPRNTEAFF	TGTGCCAGCAGTTACTCACCTCCCAGGAACACTGAAGCTTTCTTT
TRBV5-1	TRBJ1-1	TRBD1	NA	CASSSGQGDTEAFF	TGCGCCAGCAGCTCGGGACAGGGGGACACTGAAGCTTTCTTT
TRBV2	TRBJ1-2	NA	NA	CASILGTHYGYTF	TGTGCCAGCATTCTCGGGACGCACTATGGCTACACCTTC
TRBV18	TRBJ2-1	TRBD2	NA	CASSPLPGGSYNEQFF	TGTGCCAGCTCACCCCTTCCGGGAGGGTCCTACAATGAGCAGTTCTTC
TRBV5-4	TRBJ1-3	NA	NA	CASSLGGYSGNTIYF	TGTGCCAGCAGCTTGGGGGGTTATTCCGGAAACACCATATATTTT
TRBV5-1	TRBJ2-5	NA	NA	CASSLDQETQYF	TGCGCCAGCAGCTTGGACCAAGAGACCCAGTACTTC
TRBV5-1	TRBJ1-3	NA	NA	CASSSGDTGNTIYF	TGCGCCAGCAGCTCCGGGGACACTGGAAACACCATATATTTT
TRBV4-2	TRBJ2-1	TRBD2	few	CASSPPREGGEQFF	TGTGCCAGCAGCCCCCCGCGGGAGGGGGGTGAGCAGTTCTTC
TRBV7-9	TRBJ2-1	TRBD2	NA	CASSPTSGRTSYNEQFF	TGTGCCAGCAGCCCAACTAGCGGGAGGACGTCCTACAATGAGCAGTTCTTC
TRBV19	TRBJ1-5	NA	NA	CASSIVVGVQPQHF	TGTGCCAGTAGTATAGTTGTGGGGGTTCAGCCCCAGCATTTT
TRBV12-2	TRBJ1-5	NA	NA	CASRSVGGISLRPQHF	TGTGCAAGTCGAAGCGTAGGGGGGATTTCGCTGCGTCCCCAGCATTTT
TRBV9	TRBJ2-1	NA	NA	CASSVGGTEEQFF	TGTGCCAGCAGCGTAGGGGGGACGGAGGAGCAGTTCTTC
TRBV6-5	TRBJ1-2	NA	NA	CASTSPTANYGYTF	TGTGCCAGCACCTCCCCCACCGCTAACTATGGCTACACCTTC
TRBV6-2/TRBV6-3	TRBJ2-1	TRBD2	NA	CASSKAGGSYNEQFF	TGTGCCAGCAGTAAAGCGGGAGGGTCCTACAATGAGCAGTTCTTC
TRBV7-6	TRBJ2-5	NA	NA	CASKRSGAKPETQYF	TGTGCCAGCAAACGGTCAGGGGCGAAGCCAGAGACCCAGTACTTC
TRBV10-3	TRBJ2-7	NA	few	CAISEVGYEQYF	TGTGCCATCAGTGAGGTCGGCTACGAGCAGTACTTC
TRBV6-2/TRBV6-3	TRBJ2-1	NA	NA	CASSYDRSLRNEQFF	TGTGCCAGCAGTTACGATAGGAGTCTTCGCAATGAGCAGTTCTTC
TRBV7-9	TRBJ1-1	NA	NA	CASSPEASAAFF	TGTGCCAGCAGCCCTGAAGCATCGGCGGCTTTCTTT
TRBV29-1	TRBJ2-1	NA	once	CSVEEQNLYNEQFF	TGCAGCGTTGAAGAACAGAACCTCTACAATGAGCAGTTCTTC
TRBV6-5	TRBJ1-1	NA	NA	CASSLGSTGAFF	TGTGCCAGCAGCTTGGGATCCACCGGGGCTTTCTTT
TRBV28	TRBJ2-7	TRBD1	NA	CASSRPGQGSNEQYF	TGTGCCAGCAGTAGACCTGGACAGGGTTCGAACGAGCAGTACTTC